This TCR beta chain was recovered during a study of OX40 agonist ivuxolimab in advanced cancers. Regarding this clone: Its specificity is not known.

The trim removed 5 bases at V and 1 base at J, leaving 8 bases unmatched. CDR3 length equals 16 residues. Germline CDR1 ENHRY, CDR2 SYGVKD. Repertoires were generated with immunoSEQ multiplex PCR, while TCRdb's copy carries only in-frame clones and drops some. The data show 98,000 or so clones, roughly 90% seen once. Study findings and constraints: There were also nonresponders showing low normalized T-cell clonal expansion.

This receptor was taken from an adult with an advanced solid tumor such as melanoma, head and neck, liver or kidney cancer. The rearrangement joins TRBV10-3 to TRBJ2-3; 8 bases map to TRBD1. Sequenced here: CD4+ or CD8+ T cells sorted from blood, sampled in a trial of the OX40 agonist ivuxolimab. Here the CDR3 reads CAISQQGAKGTDTQYF. DNA of the CDR3: TGTGCCATCAGTCAGCAGGGGGCAAAGGGCACAGATACGCAGTATTTT.